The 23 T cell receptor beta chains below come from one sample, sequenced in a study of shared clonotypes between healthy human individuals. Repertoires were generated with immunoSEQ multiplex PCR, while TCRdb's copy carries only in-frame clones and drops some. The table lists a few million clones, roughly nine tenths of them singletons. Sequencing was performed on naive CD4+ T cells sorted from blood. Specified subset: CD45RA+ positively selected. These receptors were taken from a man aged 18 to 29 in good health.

The CDR3 region has the DNA TGTGCCAGCAGCGGAGGGGTTGCGGGAGAGACCCAGTACTTC. Its protein is CASSGGVAGETQYF. The rearrangement joins TRBV7-9 to TRBJ2-5, with D perhaps matching TRBD2 (6 bases). The CDR3 is 14 residues long. The germline gives CDR1 SEHNR, CDR2 FQNEAQ (reference sequence). Trimming took 5 bases from V and 4 from J, leaving 14 bases between them.

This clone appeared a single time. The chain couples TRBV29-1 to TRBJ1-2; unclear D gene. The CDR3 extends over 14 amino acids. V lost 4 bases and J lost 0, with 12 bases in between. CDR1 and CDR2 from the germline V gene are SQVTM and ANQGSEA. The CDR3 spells CSVGEGLPNYGYTF. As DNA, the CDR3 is TGCAGCGTTGGGGAGGGCCTACCTAACTATGGCTACACCTTC.

The CDR3 nucleotides read TGTGCCATCAGCCCGGGCTTCACCTCCTCTGGGGCCAACGTCCTGACTTTC. Protein product: CAISPGFTSSGANVLTF. This sequence joins TRBV10-3 and TRBJ2-6; D is undetermined. This CDR3 is built from 17 residues. Trimming cost V 6 bases and J 0 bases, with 15 bases left between them. The V gene's germline CDR1 is ENHRY and CDR2 SYGVKD.

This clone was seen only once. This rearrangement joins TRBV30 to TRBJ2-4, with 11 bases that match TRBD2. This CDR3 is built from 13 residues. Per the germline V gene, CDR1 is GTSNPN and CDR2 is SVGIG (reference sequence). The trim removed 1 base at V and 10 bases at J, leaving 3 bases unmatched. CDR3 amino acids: CAWSGSGGVIQYF. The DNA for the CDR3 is TGTGCCTGGAGTGGTAGCGGGGGGGTAATTCAGTACTTC. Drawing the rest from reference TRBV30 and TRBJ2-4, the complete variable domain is SQTIHQWPATLVQPVGSPLSLECTVEGTSNPNLYWYRQAAGRGLQLLFYSVGIGQISSEVPQNLSASRPQDRQFILSSKKLLLSDSGFYLCAWSGSGGVIQYFGAGTRLSVL.

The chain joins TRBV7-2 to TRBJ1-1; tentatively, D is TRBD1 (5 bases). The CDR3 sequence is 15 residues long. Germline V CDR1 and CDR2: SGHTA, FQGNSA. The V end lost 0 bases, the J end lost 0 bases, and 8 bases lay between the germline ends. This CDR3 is CASSLAHRMNTEAFF. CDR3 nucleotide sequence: TGTGCCAGCAGCTTAGCGCACAGGATGAACACTGAAGCTTTCTTT.

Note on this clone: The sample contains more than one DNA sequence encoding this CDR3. The CDR3 here is CASSLSGISTDTQYF. As DNA, the CDR3 is TGTGCCAGCAGCCTCTCGGGGATTAGCACAGATACGCAGTATTTT. The V gene is TRBV11-2, the J gene TRBJ2-3; maybe TRBD2 (5 bases). V lost 5 bases and J lost 0, with 12 bases in between. CDR3 length: 15 residues. Germline loops: CDR1 SGHAT, CDR2 FQNNGV.

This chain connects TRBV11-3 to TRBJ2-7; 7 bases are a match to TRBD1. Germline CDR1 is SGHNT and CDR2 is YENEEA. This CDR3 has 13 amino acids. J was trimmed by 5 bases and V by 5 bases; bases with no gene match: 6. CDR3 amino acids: CASSAGQVNEQYF. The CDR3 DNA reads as TGTGCCAGCAGCGCCGGACAGGTCAACGAGCAGTACTTC.

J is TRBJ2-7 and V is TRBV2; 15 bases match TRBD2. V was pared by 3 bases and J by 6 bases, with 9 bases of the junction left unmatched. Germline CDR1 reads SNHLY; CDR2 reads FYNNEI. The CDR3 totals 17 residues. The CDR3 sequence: CASSEGTSGRSRSEQYF. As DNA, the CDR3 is TGTGCCAGCAGTGAGGGGACTAGCGGGAGGTCCCGCTCCGAGCAGTACTTC.

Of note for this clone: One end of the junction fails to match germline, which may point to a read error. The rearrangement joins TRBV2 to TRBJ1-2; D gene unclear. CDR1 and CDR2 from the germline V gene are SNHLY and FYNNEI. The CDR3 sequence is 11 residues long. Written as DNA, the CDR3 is TGTGCCAGCAGTGAAAATCTCCCTGCTAGATTC. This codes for CASSENLPARF.

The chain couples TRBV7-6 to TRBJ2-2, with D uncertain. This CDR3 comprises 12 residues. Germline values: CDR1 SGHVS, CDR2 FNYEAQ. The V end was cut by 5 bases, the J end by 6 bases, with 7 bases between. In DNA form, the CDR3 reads TGTGCCAGCAGCCTTACTGCCGGGGAGCTGTTTTTT. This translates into CASSLTAGELFF.

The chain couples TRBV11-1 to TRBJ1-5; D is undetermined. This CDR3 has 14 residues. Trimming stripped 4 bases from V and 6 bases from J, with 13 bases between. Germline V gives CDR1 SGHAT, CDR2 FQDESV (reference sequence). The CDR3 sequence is CASSSDLESQPQHF. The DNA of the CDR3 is TGTGCCAGCAGCTCGGACCTGGAAAGTCAGCCCCAGCATTTT. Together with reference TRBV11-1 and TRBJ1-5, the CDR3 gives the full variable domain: EAEVAQSPRYKITEKSQAVAFWCDPISGHATLYWYRQILGQGPELLVQFQDESVVDDSQLPKDRFSAERLKGVDSTLKIQPAELGDSAMYLCASSSDLESQPQHFGDGTRLSIL.

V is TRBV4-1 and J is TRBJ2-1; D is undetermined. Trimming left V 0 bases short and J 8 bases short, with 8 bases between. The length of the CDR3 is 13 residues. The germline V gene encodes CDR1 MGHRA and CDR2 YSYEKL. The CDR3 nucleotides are TGCGCCAGCAGCCAAGATCCCCCTGATGAGCAGTTCTTC. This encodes CASSQDPPDEQFF.

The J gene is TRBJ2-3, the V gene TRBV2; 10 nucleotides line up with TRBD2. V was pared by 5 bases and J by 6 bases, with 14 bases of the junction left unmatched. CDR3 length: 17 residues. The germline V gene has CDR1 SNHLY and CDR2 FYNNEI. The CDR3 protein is CASSFSPLAGEADTQYF. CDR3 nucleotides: TGTGCCAGCAGTTTCAGTCCCCTAGCGGGAGAGGCGGATACGCAGTATTTT. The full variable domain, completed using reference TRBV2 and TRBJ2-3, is EPEVTQTPSHQVTQMGQEVILRCVPISNHLYFYWYRQILGQKVEFLVSFYNNEISEKSEIFDDQFSVERPDGSNFTLKIRSTKLEDSAMYFCASSFSPLAGEADTQYFGPGTRLTVL.

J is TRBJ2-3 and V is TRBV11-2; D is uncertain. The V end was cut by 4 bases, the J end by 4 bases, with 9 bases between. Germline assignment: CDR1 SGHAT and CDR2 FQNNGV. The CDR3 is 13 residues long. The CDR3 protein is CASSSESPDTQYF. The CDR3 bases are TGTGCCAGCAGCTCAGAGTCCCCAGATACGCAGTATTTT.

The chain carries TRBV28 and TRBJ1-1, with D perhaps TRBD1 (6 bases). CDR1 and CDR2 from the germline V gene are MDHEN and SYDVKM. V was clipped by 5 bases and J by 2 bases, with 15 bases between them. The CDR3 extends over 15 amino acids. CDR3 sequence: CASSQPGGGNTEAFF. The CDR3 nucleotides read TGTGCCAGCAGTCAACCCGGCGGGGGCAACACTGAAGCTTTCTTT.

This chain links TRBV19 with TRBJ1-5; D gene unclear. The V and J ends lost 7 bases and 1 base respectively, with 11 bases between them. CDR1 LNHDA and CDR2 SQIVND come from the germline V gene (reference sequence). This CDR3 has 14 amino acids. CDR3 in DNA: TGTGCCAGTACGGTGGAACGGAGCAATCAGCCCCAGCATTTT. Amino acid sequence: CASTVERSNQPQHF.

The chain's CDR3 is CSVALDRYGYTF. For the CDR3, the DNA is TGCAGCGTTGCCCTGGACAGATATGGCTACACCTTC. The chain is built from TRBV29-1 and TRBJ1-2; TRBD1 might be the D (6 bases). The ends were cut back, 4 bases at V and 5 bases at J, with 11 bases in the middle. Looked up from germline, CDR1 is SQVTM and CDR2 is ANQGSEA. The CDR3 is made up of 12 amino acids.

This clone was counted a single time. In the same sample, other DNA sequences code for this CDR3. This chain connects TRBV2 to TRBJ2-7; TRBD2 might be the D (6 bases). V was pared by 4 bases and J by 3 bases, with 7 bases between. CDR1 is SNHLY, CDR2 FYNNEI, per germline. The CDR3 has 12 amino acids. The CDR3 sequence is CASSVGGYEQYF. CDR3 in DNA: TGTGCCAGCAGTGTGGGGGGCTACGAGCAGTACTTC. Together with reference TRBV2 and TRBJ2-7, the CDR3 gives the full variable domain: EPEVTQTPSHQVTQMGQEVILRCVPISNHLYFYWYRQILGQKVEFLVSFYNNEISEKSEIFDDQFSVERPDGSNFTLKIRSTKLEDSAMYFCASSVGGYEQYFGPGTRLTVT.

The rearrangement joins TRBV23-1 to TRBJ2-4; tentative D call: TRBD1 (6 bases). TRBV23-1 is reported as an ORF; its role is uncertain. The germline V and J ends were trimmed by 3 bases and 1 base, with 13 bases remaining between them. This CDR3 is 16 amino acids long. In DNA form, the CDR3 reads TGCGCCAGCAGTCATAGATCAGGGGCGGCCAAAAACATTCAGTACTTC. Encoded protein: CASSHRSGAAKNIQYF.

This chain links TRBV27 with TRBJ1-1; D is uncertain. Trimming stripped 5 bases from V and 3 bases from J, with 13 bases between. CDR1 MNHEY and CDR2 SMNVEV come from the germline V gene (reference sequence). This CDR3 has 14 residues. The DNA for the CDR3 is TGTGCCAGCAGTCCCCAATGGGCGGACACTGAAGCTTTCTTT. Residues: CASSPQWADTEAFF.

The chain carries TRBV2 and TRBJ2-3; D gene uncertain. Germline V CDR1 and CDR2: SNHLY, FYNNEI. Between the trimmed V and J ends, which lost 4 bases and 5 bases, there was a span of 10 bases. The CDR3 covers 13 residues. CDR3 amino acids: CASSGQARDTQYF. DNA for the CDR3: TGTGCCAGCAGTGGTCAAGCCCGAGATACGCAGTATTTT.

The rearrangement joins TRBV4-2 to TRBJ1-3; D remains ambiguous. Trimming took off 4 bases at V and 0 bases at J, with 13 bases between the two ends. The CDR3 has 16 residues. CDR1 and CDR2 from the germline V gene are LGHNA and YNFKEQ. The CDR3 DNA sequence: TGTGCCAGCAGCCCCCCAGAGGGTAGCTCTGGAAACACCATATATTTT. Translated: CASSPPEGSSGNTIYF.

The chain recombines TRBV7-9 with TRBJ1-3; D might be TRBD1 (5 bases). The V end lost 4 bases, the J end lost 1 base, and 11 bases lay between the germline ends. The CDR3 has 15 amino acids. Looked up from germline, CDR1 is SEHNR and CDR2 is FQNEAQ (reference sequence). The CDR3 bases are TGTGCCAGCAGCTATCTGGGGGGTTCTGGAAACACCATATATTTT. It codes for CASSYLGGSGNTIYF. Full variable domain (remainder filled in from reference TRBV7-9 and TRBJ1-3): DTGVSQNPRHKITKRGQNVTFRCDPISEHNRLYWYRQTLGQGPEFLTYFQNEAQLEKSRLLSDRFSAERPKGSFSTLEIQRTEQGDSAMYLCASSYLGGSGNTIYFGEGSWLTVV.